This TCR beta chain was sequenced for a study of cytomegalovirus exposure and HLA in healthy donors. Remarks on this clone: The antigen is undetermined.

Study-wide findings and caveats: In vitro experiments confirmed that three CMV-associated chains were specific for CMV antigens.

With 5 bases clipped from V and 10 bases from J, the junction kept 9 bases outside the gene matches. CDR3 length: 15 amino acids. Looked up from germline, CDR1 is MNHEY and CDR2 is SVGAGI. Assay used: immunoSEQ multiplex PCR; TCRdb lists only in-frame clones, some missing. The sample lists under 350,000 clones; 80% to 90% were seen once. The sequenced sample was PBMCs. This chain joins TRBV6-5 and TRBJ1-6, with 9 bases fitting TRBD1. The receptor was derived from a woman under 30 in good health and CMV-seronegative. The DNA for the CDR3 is TGTGCCAGCAGTCGAGGGGACAGGGATCGCTCACCCCTCCACTTT. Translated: CASSRGDRDRSPLHF.